These T cell receptor beta chains were read from a single sample in a study of cytotoxic CD8 clonotypes in ibrutinib-treated CLL. TCRdb's copy holds only in-frame clones and misses some; the assay was immunoSEQ multiplex PCR. Of over 120,000 clones in the sample, 70% to 90% were seen once. The specimen comprised PBMCs, sampled after 36 months of ibrutinib treatment. These receptors were obtained from a human donor with chronic lymphocytic leukemia. CDR3s include the opening cysteine and the closing phenylalanine or tryptophan. Each record gives: V gene, clone size, J gene, CDR3 length, D gene, CDR3 protein, CDR3 DNA. A D gene is named only where the DNA matches it firmly. Rows may omit the clone size; those that give it use once, few, many or a size class.

V gene: TRBV5-1
clone size: NA
J gene: TRBJ2-7
CDR3 length: 14
D gene: NA
CDR3 protein: CASRPTRPPYEQYF
CDR3 DNA: TGCGCCAGCAGACCCACACGACCCCCCTACGAGCAGTACTTC

V gene: TRBV28
clone size: few
J gene: TRBJ1-4
CDR3 length: 12
D gene: NA
CDR3 protein: CASTALNEKLFF
CDR3 DNA: TGTGCCAGCACCGCCTTAAATGAAAAACTGTTTTTT

V gene: TRBV27
clone size: once
J gene: TRBJ2-3
CDR3 length: 15
D gene: TRBD2
CDR3 protein: CASRHISGYTDTQYF
CDR3 DNA: TGTGCCAGCAGACATATTAGCGGGTACACAGATACGCAGTATTTT

V gene: TRBV10-1
clone size: NA
J gene: TRBJ2-1
CDR3 length: 16
D gene: NA
CDR3 protein: CAGPVTDSACRNEQFF
CDR3 DNA: TGCGCCGGGCCCGTGACCGACTCCGCCTGTCGCAATGAGCAGTTCTTC

V gene: TRBV29-1
clone size: once
J gene: TRBJ1-4
CDR3 length: 14
D gene: TRBD1
CDR3 protein: CSVEETGVNEKLFF
CDR3 DNA: TGCAGCGTTGAGGAGACAGGGGTAAATGAAAAACTGTTTTTT

V gene: TRBV5-6
clone size: many
J gene: TRBJ1-1
CDR3 length: 16
D gene: NA
CDR3 protein: CASSSPFQFMNTEAFF
CDR3 DNA: TGTGCCAGCAGCTCCCCGTTTCAGTTTATGAACACTGAAGCTTTCTTT

V gene: TRBV6-1
clone size: NA
J gene: TRBJ1-4
CDR3 length: 14
D gene: NA
CDR3 protein: CASSEGDRWEKLFF
CDR3 DNA: TGTGCCAGCAGTGAAGGGGACCGCTGGGAAAAACTGTTTTTT

V gene: TRBV11-1
clone size: NA
J gene: TRBJ1-2
CDR3 length: 14
D gene: TRBD1
CDR3 protein: CASSTRQGHYGYTF
CDR3 DNA: TGTGCCAGCAGCACTCGACAGGGGCACTATGGCTACACCTTC

V gene: TRBV28
clone size: NA
J gene: TRBJ1-3
CDR3 length: 12
D gene: NA
CDR3 protein: CASTGRGYTIYF
CDR3 DNA: TGTGCCAGCACGGGCAGGGGATACACCATATATTTT

V gene: TRBV27
clone size: NA
J gene: TRBJ1-4
CDR3 length: 15
D gene: NA
CDR3 protein: CASSLTPAHNEKLFF
CDR3 DNA: TGTGCCAGCAGCCTAACCCCGGCTCATAATGAAAAACTGTTTTTT

V gene: TRBV5-4
clone size: NA
J gene: TRBJ2-5
CDR3 length: 14
D gene: NA
CDR3 protein: CASSSGTLQETQYF
CDR3 DNA: TGTGCCAGCAGCTCCGGGACTCTACAAGAGACCCAGTACTTC

V gene: TRBV4-1
clone size: once
J gene: TRBJ2-5
CDR3 length: 15
D gene: NA
CDR3 protein: CASSQLPRAGETQYF
CDR3 DNA: TGCGCCAGCAGCCAACTTCCCAGGGCCGGAGAGACCCAGTACTTC

V gene: TRBV20-1
clone size: NA
J gene: TRBJ1-2
CDR3 length: 11
D gene: NA
CDR3 protein: CSARADDRYTF
CDR3 DNA: TGCAGTGCTAGAGCGGACGACCGCTACACCTTC

V gene: TRBV4-1
clone size: NA
J gene: TRBJ1-2
CDR3 length: 15
D gene: NA
CDR3 protein: CASSHPREGFYGYTF
CDR3 DNA: TGCGCCAGCAGCCACCCTAGGGAGGGGTTCTATGGCTACACCTTC

V gene: TRBV11-3
clone size: NA
J gene: TRBJ1-1
CDR3 length: 14
D gene: NA
CDR3 protein: CASSLGGGHTEAFF
CDR3 DNA: TGTGCCAGCAGCTTAGGGGGGGGTCACACTGAAGCTTTCTTT

V gene: TRBV4-1
clone size: NA
J gene: TRBJ2-7
CDR3 length: 12
D gene: NA
CDR3 protein: CASSPSTLLEYF
CDR3 DNA: TGCGCCAGCAGCCCCTCGACCCTCTTGGAGTACTTC

V gene: TRBV28
clone size: once
J gene: TRBJ2-2
CDR3 length: 14
D gene: TRBD2
CDR3 protein: CASQMQGGSGELFF
CDR3 DNA: TGTGCCAGCCAAATGCAGGGAGGGTCCGGGGAGCTGTTTTTT

V gene: TRBV5-4
clone size: NA
J gene: TRBJ2-1
CDR3 length: 17
D gene: TRBD2
CDR3 protein: CASSRGTSGRVVNEQFF
CDR3 DNA: TGTGCCAGCAGCCGTGGGACTAGCGGGAGGGTCGTCAATGAGCAGTTCTTC

V gene: TRBV29-1
clone size: NA
J gene: TRBJ1-2
CDR3 length: 13
D gene: TRBD1
CDR3 protein: CSAQTQGAYGYTF
CDR3 DNA: TGCAGCGCCCAAACTCAGGGGGCCTATGGCTACACCTTC

V gene: TRBV2
clone size: few
J gene: TRBJ2-7
CDR3 length: 12
D gene: TRBD2
CDR3 protein: CATGGNGYEQYF
CDR3 DNA: TGTGCCACGGGGGGGAACGGCTACGAGCAGTACTTC

V gene: TRBV10-1
clone size: few
J gene: TRBJ2-3
CDR3 length: 14
D gene: TRBD2
CDR3 protein: CASSERGGTDTQYF
CDR3 DNA: TGCGCCAGCAGTGAGCGGGGAGGGACAGATACGCAGTATTTT

V gene: TRBV5-4
clone size: NA
J gene: TRBJ2-7
CDR3 length: 14
D gene: NA
CDR3 protein: CASSSTQDSYEQYF
CDR3 DNA: TGTGCCAGCAGCTCCACTCAGGACAGCTACGAGCAGTACTTC

V gene: TRBV5-8
clone size: few
J gene: TRBJ1-1
CDR3 length: 13
D gene: NA
CDR3 protein: CASSPNLDTEAFF
CDR3 DNA: TGTGCCAGCAGCCCAAACTTGGACACTGAAGCTTTCTTT